The present T cell receptor (beta chain) was sequenced within a study of blood T cell repertoires in COVID-19. Study in general: Samples of COVID-19 (acute and convalescent) were obtained from the United States, Italy and Spain.

In the original workflow: Quantification of nucleated cells was approximated via reference gene primer amplification. TCRdb's copy holds only in-frame clones and misses some; the assay was immunoSEQ multiplex PCR. V and J calls and clone size are as listed in that table; D and trimming were resolved from the DNA. The table records some 120,000 clones, approximately 82% of them present only once. V was clipped by 5 bases and J by 5 bases; unmatched bases: 6. The germline CDR1 and CDR2 sequences are MDHEN and SYDVKM. The CDR3 covers 14 residues. The origin of this receptor is a woman aged 45-60 years with acute or convalescent COVID-19. The V gene is TRBV28, the J gene TRBJ1-1, with 9 positions matching TRBD1. Source material: peripheral blood. DNA for the CDR3: TGTGCCAGCAGTAACACAGGGGGCGCGACTGAAGCTTTCTTT. As protein: CASSNTGGATEAFF.